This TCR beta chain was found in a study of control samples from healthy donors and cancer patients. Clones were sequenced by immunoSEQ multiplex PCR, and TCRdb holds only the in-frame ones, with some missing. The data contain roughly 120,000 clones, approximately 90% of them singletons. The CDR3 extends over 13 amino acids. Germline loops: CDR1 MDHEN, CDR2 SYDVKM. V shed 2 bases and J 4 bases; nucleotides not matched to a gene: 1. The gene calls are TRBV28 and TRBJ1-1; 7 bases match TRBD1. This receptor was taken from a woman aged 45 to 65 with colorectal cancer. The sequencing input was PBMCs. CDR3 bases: TGTGCCAGCAGTTTAGGGACAGCCACTGAAGCTTTCTTT. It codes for CASSLGTATEAFF. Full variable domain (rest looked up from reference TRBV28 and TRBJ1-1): DVKVTQSSRYLVKRTGEKVFLECVQDMDHENMFWYRQDPGLGLRLIYFSYDVKMKEKGDIPEGYSVSREKKERFSLILESASTNQTSMYLCASSLGTATEAFFGQGTRLTVV.